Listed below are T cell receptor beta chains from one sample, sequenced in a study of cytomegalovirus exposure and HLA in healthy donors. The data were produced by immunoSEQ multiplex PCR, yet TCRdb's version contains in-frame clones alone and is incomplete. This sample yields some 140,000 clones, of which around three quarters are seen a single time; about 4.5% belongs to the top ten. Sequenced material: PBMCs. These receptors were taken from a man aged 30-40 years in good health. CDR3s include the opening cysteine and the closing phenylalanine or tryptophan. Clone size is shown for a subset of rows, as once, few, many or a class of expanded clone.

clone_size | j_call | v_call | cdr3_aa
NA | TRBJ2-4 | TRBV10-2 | CASSAPRNIQYF
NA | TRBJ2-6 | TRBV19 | CASSIFSSSGANVLTF
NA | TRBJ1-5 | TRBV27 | CASSLSLGGQPQHF
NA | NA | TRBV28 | CASLTTGYEQYF
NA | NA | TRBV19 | CASSRDIRHYEQYF
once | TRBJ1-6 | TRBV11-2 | CASSWDTHSPLHF
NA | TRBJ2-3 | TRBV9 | CASSGSGRPDTQYF
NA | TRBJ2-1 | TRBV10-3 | CAISEWARGGNEQFF
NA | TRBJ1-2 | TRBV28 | CASSLNRGPYGYTF
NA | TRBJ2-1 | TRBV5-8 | CASNVWGQGSNEQFF
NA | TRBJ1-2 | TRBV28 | CASSSLDNYGYTF
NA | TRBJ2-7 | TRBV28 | CASTPSQYYEQYF
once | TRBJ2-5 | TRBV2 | CASSGTSGRHETQYF
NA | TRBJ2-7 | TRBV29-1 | CSVEGQGAYEQYF
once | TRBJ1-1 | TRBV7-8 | CASSNRGALDTEAFF
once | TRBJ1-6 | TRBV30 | CAWSVQGGHSPLHF
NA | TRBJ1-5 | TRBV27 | CASRPLQGAMGNQPQHF
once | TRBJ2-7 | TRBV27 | CASSLLRGAYEQYF
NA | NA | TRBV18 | CASSPFENSYEQYF
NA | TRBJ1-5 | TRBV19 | CASSREYSNQPQHF
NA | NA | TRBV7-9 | CASSLNSEVEQYF
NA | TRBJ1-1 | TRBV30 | CALSRGPNTEAFF
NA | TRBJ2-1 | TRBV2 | CASSVSSGRVF
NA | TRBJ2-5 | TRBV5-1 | CASSLSGRGETQYF
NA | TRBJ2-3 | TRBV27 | CASSYGTGGSTDTQYF
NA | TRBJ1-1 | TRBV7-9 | CASLGQGSEAFF